Presented here are 24 T cell receptor beta chains from one specimen sequenced in a study of shared clonotypes between healthy human individuals. Assay: immunoSEQ multiplex PCR; the TCRdb copy retains only in-frame clones and omits some. This table has approximately 2.5 million clones, 90% to 95% appearing once. Material: naive CD4+ T cells from PBMCs. The sample's subset: CD45RA+ positively selected. The source is a man aged 18 to 29 in good health. Some clones in this sample may be carry-over from other donors' samples.

The V gene is TRBV7-8, the J gene TRBJ2-7, with TRBD1 matching 7 bases. CDR3 length: 15 residues. Germline trimming cut 4 bases from V and 4 bases from J; bases unmatched to any gene: 10. In germline, CDR1 is SGHVS, CDR2 FQNEAQ. Here the CDR3 reads CASSSLGTAPYEQYF. The DNA of the CDR3 is TGTGCCAGCAGCTCCCTCGGGACAGCCCCTTACGAGCAGTACTTC.

This clone was found a few times. The chain links TRBV28 to TRBJ1-1, with D unclear. The CDR3 has 11 residues. Between the trimmed V and J ends, which lost 7 bases and 11 bases, there was a span of 14 bases. CDR1 and CDR2 from the germline V gene are MDHEN and SYDVKM. In DNA, the CDR3 is TGTGCCAGCAAGCATCGGGAGCTGGCTTTCTTT. This encodes CASKHRELAFF.

This chain links TRBV7-2 with TRBJ1-5; perhaps TRBD1 as D (5 bases). This CDR3 has 14 residues. V lost 3 bases and J 7 bases, leaving 13 bases between the germline ends. Germline assignment: CDR1 SGHTA and CDR2 FQGNSA. The CDR3 protein is CASSLPGPSQPQHF. The CDR3 region has the DNA TGTGCCAGCAGCTTGCCGGGACCCAGCCAGCCCCAGCATTTT.

Concerning this clone itself: Other DNA sequences of this sample code for an identical CDR3. This sequence joins TRBV9 and TRBJ2-3; the D gene is possibly TRBD2 (7 bases). The CDR3 totals 15 residues. V was trimmed by 0 bases and J by 6 bases, leaving 14 bases between them. Germline-derived CDR1 and CDR2 are SGDLS and YYNGEE. CDR3 coding DNA: TGTGCCAGCAGCGTAGTAGGAGGGAGGGGGGATACGCAGTATTTT. Translated: CASSVVGGRGDTQYF.

This chain connects TRBV5-6 to TRBJ2-7, with no clear D. Trimming removed 1 base at V and 2 bases at J, with 7 bases between. The germline CDR1 and CDR2 sequences are SGHDT and YYEEEE. The CDR3 has 13 amino acids. In DNA form, the CDR3 reads TGTGCCAGCAGCTTGTCAACCGCCTACGAGCAGTACTTC. Translated, it gives CASSLSTAYEQYF.

This rearrangement joins TRBV5-1 to TRBJ2-1; 10 nucleotides agree with TRBD1. Germline V gives CDR1 SGHRS, CDR2 YFSETQ. V lost 0 bases to trimming and J lost 5 bases; unmatched junction nucleotides: 11. The CDR3 loop spans 18 amino acids. As DNA, the CDR3 is TGCGCCAGCAGCTTGGCCCCGTCGGGACAGGGGCTCCACAATGAGCAGTTCTTC. Translating it yields CASSLAPSGQGLHNEQFF.

V and J are TRBV7-2 and TRBJ2-5; a possible D gene is TRBD1 (5 bases). Trimming stripped 4 bases from V and 1 base from J, with 25 bases between. Germline-derived CDR1 and CDR2 are SGHTA and FQGNSA. This CDR3 is built from 19 residues. The CDR3 DNA follows: TGTGCCAGCAGCTCCCGCCGGGCAGCGTCCTGGACAATCCAAGAGACCCAGTACTTC. Translated, it gives CASSSRRAASWTIQETQYF.

The rearrangement uses TRBV30 and TRBJ1-4; 9 bases align to TRBD1. Trimming removed 2 bases from V and 0 bases from J; junction bases left unmatched: 7. This CDR3 region has 17 residues. CDR1 and CDR2 from the germline V gene are GTSNPN and SVGIG (reference sequence). CDR3 bases: TGTGCCTGGAGTCAGGACAGGGGTAATGCAACTAATGAAAAACTGTTTTTT. It codes for CAWSQDRGNATNEKLFF.

The chain employs TRBV18 and TRBJ2-5; D is uncertain. The CDR3 is made up of 15 amino acids. Trimming pared 1 base from V and 2 bases from J, leaving 11 bases between. Germline V lookup: CDR1 KGHSH, CDR2 LQKENI. This chain's CDR3 is CASSPRVIGQETQYF. In DNA, the CDR3 is TGTGCCAGCTCACCACGGGTAATAGGGCAAGAGACCCAGTACTTC.

The V call is TRBV30, the J call TRBJ2-2, with D possibly being TRBD1 (5 bases). Germline CDR1 is GTSNPN and CDR2 is SVGIG (reference sequence). Trimming took 4 bases from V and 5 from J, leaving 11 bases between them. This CDR3 region has 13 residues. The CDR3 DNA is TGTGCCTGGAATGGGGCGCGGACCGGGGAGCTGTTTTTT. It codes for CAWNGARTGELFF.

This chain connects TRBV16 to TRBJ1-3, with 7 bases fitting TRBD1. Germline assignment: CDR1 KGHSY and CDR2 FQNENV. The CDR3 is 16 residues long. The V gene end was trimmed by 2 bases and the J gene end by 4 bases; junction bases not matched to a gene: 8. DNA of the CDR3: TGTGCCAGCAGCCAAAACAGGGGAAGGTCCGGAAACACCATATATTTT. As protein: CASSQNRGRSGNTIYF.

This chain uses TRBV11-1 with TRBJ2-5, with D possibly matching TRBD2 (6 bases). The J call may be incorrect, as the DNA end agrees better with TRBJ2-7. The CDR3 is 13 residues long. CDR1 SGHAT and CDR2 FQDESV come from the germline V gene (reference sequence). CDR3 sequence reads: CASSSYGGYEQYF. Here the CDR3 DNA reads TGTGCCAGCAGCTCTTACGGGGGTTACGAGCAGTACTTC.

V is TRBV11-2 and J is TRBJ1-2, with TRBD1 matching 7 bases. CDR1 is SGHAT, CDR2 FQNNGV, per germline. V lost 5 bases and J lost 3; bases outside the gene matches: 9. There are 15 residues in the CDR3. This CDR3 is CASSPSAGGDYGYTF. CDR3 bases: TGTGCCAGCAGCCCCTCTGCAGGGGGGGACTATGGCTACACCTTC. The full variable domain, with the rest looked up from reference TRBV11-2 and TRBJ1-2, is EAGVAQSPRYKIIEKRQSVAFWCNPISGHATLYWYQQILGQGPKLLIQFQNNGVVDDSQLPKDRFSAERLKGVDSTLKIQPAKLEDSAVYLCASSPSAGGDYGYTFGSGTRLTVV.

The chain links TRBV4-2 to TRBJ2-6; 7 bases line up with TRBD2. The CDR3 has 18 residues. Germline values: CDR1 LGHNA, CDR2 YNFKEQ. Trimming at V came to 0 bases and at J to 4 bases, leaving 9 bases not matched to a gene. CDR3 coding DNA: TGTGCCAGCAGCCAAGATTTTGGCGGGGGAACCGGGGCCAACGTCCTGACTTTC. Translated: CASSQDFGGGTGANVLTF.

This chain joins TRBV29-1 and TRBJ2-7; 8 positions match TRBD2. After removal of 7 bases from V and 7 bases from J, the junction contained 6 bases not matched to a gene. Germline V gene sequence: CDR1 SQVTM, CDR2 ANQGSEA. The CDR3 sequence is 11 residues long. The CDR3: CSAGERGEQYF. The CDR3 DNA is TGCAGCGCCGGGGAGCGGGGGGAGCAGTACTTC.

With respect to this clone: In the same sample, other DNA sequences code for this CDR3. The gene calls are TRBV9 and TRBJ2-1, with a weak D call TRBD2 (6 bases). CDR1 is SGDLS, CDR2 YYNGEE, per germline. CDR3 length: 15 amino acids. V shed 0 bases and J shed 4 bases, with 11 bases lying between them. The DNA for the CDR3 is TGTGCCAGCAGCGTAGACGGGAGCGGTTACAATGAGCAGTTCTTC. It specifies CASSVDGSGYNEQFF.

The V call is TRBV9, the J call TRBJ1-1; TRBD1 agrees at 10 bases. This CDR3 has 15 amino acids. Trimming took 4 bases from V and 3 from J; bases not matched to a gene: 6. Germline values: CDR1 SGDLS, CDR2 YYNGEE. CDR3 sequence: CASSPTGTGDTEAFF. CDR3 DNA: TGTGCCAGCAGCCCAACCGGGACAGGGGACACTGAAGCTTTCTTT. Drawing the rest from reference TRBV9 and TRBJ1-1, the complete variable domain is DSGVTQTPKHLITATGQRVTLRCSPRSGDLSVYWYQQSLDQGLQFLIQYYNGEERAKGNILERFSAQQFPDLHSELNLSSLELGDSALYFCASSPTGTGDTEAFFGQGTRLTVV.

This rearrangement joins TRBV7-8 to TRBJ2-3; maybe TRBD1 (6 bases). The CDR3 runs 15 residues. Germline V gives CDR1 SGHVS, CDR2 FQNEAQ. Between the trimmed V and J ends, which lost 4 bases and 2 bases, there was a span of 13 bases. In DNA form, the CDR3 reads TGTGCCAGCAGCTACATTGGACAGTCCACAGATACGCAGTATTTT. Residues: CASSYIGQSTDTQYF.

This rearrangement joins TRBV6-5 to TRBJ2-2; D unresolved. Trimming cost V 5 bases and J 4 bases, with 14 bases left between them. CDR1 and CDR2 (germline): MNHEY, SVGAGI. This CDR3 region has 15 residues. For the CDR3, the DNA is TGTGCCAGCAGTCCCCCTGGAGTGGGCACCGGGGAGCTGTTTTTT. Its translation is CASSPPGVGTGELFF.

The V gene is TRBV9, the J gene TRBJ1-2; tentatively, D is TRBD1 (5 bases). The CDR3 has 14 residues. Deletions cut 0 bases from V and 8 bases from J, with 14 bases between. The germline gives CDR1 SGDLS, CDR2 YYNGEE. CDR3 loop: CASSVGLGESGYTF. CDR3 nucleotides: TGTGCCAGCAGCGTAGGATTGGGGGAATCAGGCTACACCTTC.

This chain joins TRBV28 and TRBJ2-6; the D call may be TRBD1 or TRBD2 (5 bases each). Trimming cost V 2 bases and J 2 bases, with 13 bases left between them. CDR1 MDHEN and CDR2 SYDVKM come from the germline V gene. The CDR3 spans 17 residues. CDR3 nucleotides: TGTGCCAGCAGTTTACGATCGGGACCCCCTGGGGCCAACGTCCTGACTTTC. Residues: CASSLRSGPPGANVLTF.

V gene TRBV10-3 combines with J gene TRBJ2-3, with D perhaps being TRBD1 or TRBD2 (5 bases each). This CDR3 has 16 residues. Germline V gives CDR1 ENHRY, CDR2 SYGVKD. With 1 base removed from V and 2 bases from J, the gap between germline ends came to 13 bases. CDR3 amino acids: CAISELRQGDTDTQYF. The CDR3 coding sequence is TGTGCCATCAGTGAGTTACGCCAGGGAGACACAGATACGCAGTATTTT.

This clone was detected once. The rearrangement joins TRBV5-6 to TRBJ2-7; D is possibly TRBD1 or TRBD2 (5 bases each). The V end lost 4 bases, the J end lost 2 bases, and 13 bases lay between the germline ends. The germline gives CDR1 SGHDT, CDR2 YYEEEE. This CDR3 spans 14 amino acids. Here the CDR3 reads CASSRDPRAYEQYF. The CDR3 DNA follows: TGTGCCAGCAGCCGGGACCCCAGGGCCTACGAGCAGTACTTC.

The genes are TRBV5-1 and TRBJ1-1, with 7 nucleotides matching TRBD1. The V gene end was trimmed by 4 bases and the J gene end by 1 base; junction bases not matched to a gene: 7. The CDR3 contains 15 residues. Germline loops: CDR1 SGHRS, CDR2 YFSETQ. CDR3 in DNA: TGCGCCAGCAGCCCAATAGGGGGCGCGAACACTGAAGCTTTCTTT. It translates to CASSPIGGANTEAFF. Based on the CDR3 plus reference TRBV5-1 and TRBJ1-1, the full variable domain is KAGVTQTPRYLIKTRGQQVTLSCSPISGHRSVSWYQQTPGQGLQFLFEYFSETQRNKGNFPGRFSGRQFSNSRSEMNVSTLELGDSALYLCASSPIGGANTEAFFGQGTRLTVV.